The subject of this entry is one T cell receptor (beta chain). The data stem from a study of cytomegalovirus exposure and HLA in healthy donors. For the study at large: From 150 million to 200 million T cells, an earlier analysis saw roughly 110 million unique TCR beta sequences.

Donors consisted of healthy bone marrow donors. The CDR3 contains 11 residues. CDR1 and CDR2 (germline): ENHRY, SYGVKD. Trimming pared 5 bases from V and 3 bases from J, leaving 5 bases between. It was with 60 Vbeta and 13 Jbeta primers that the PCR ran. TCRdb's table, derived via immunoSEQ multiplex PCR, lists solely in-frame clones and lacks some. The sample has around 200,000 clones; roughly four fifths are singletons. The source material was PBMCs. This TCR came from a man aged 45 to 65 in good health and CMV-seronegative. The chain carries TRBV10-3 and TRBJ2-7; D not resolved. This CDR3 is CAISSFYEQYF. DNA of the CDR3: TGTGCCATCAGTAGCTTCTACGAGCAGTACTTC.